These 20 T cell receptor beta chains were all obtained from the same sample, sequenced in a study of T cells after yellow fever vaccination. Each CDR3 protein is one row after TCRdb ran MiXCR on the 5' RACE reads. The sample lists 350,000 to 550,000 distinct CDR3 sequences, around 20% occurring once. Sequencing used PBMCs, obtained before the yellow fever booster vaccination. These receptors all come from a man aged 18 to 29 who received the YFV17D yellow fever vaccine.

A few counts support this clonotype. With a much larger clone just one base away, this may be a read error. The rearrangement joins TRBV6-4 to TRBJ1-1; weak D call: TRBD1 (5 bases). Trimming took 3 bases from V and 1 from J, leaving 6 bases between them. Germline V gene sequence: CDR1 MRHNA, CDR2 SNTAGT. The CDR3 covers 13 residues. The CDR3 here is CASSEQENTEAFF. DNA of the CDR3: TGTGCCAGCAGTGAACAGGAGAACACTGAAGCTTTCTTT.

The V call is TRBV18, the J call TRBJ2-7, with no clear D. V lost 1 base to trimming and J lost 9 bases, with 16 bases between them. This CDR3 region has 14 residues. Germline CDR1 reads KGHSH; CDR2 reads LQKENI. The CDR3 DNA is TGTGCCAGCTCACCACAGGGCACCACGGTCGGGCAGTACGTC. Amino acids: CASSPQGTTVGQYV.

This clonotype was observed at least ten times. The chain joins TRBV27 to TRBJ1-2; D uncertain. V shed 6 bases and J shed 2 bases, with 10 bases lying between them. The CDR3 loop spans 13 amino acids. Germline CDR1 and CDR2: MNHEY and SMNVEV (reference sequence). DNA of the CDR3: TGTGCCAGCAGCCTGACGGGAAACTATGGCTACACCTTC. Its protein product is CASSLTGNYGYTF.

The gene calls are TRBV6-2 or TRBV6-3 and TRBJ1-2; D not certain. V lost 2 bases and J 4 bases, leaving 5 bases between the germline ends. This CDR3 has 12 residues. The V gene's germline CDR1 is MNHEY and CDR2 SVGEGT. The CDR3 sequence is CASSYRIYGYTF. CDR3 in DNA: TGTGCCAGCAGTTACCGAATCTATGGCTACACCTTC.

The CDR3 reads CAWRLAGALGQFF. The CDR3 DNA follows: TGTGCCTGGAGGCTAGCGGGGGCCTTGGGGCAGTTCTTC. The chain joins TRBV30 to TRBJ2-1, with 10 bases matching TRBD2. The CDR3 spans 13 residues. Looked up from germline, CDR1 is GTSNPN and CDR2 is SVGIG (reference sequence). V trimming: 3 bases; J trimming: 12 bases; junction bases outside the gene matches: 8.

V gene TRBV2 combines with J gene TRBJ2-1; no clear D. Germline-derived CDR1 and CDR2 are SNHLY and FYNNEI. The CDR3 is made up of 11 amino acids. V gave up 9 bases and J gave up 9 bases, with 12 bases separating them. CDR3 sequence (DNA): TGTGCCAGGGAGAGGAACGGTGAGCAGTTCTTC. Protein product: CARERNGEQFF.

This clonotype has more than one count but fewer than ten. The rearrangement uses TRBV4-2 and TRBJ2-1; 8 bases line up with TRBD2. The V segment lost 2 bases and the J segment 2 bases; nucleotides outside the gene matches: 8. CDR1 is LGHNA, CDR2 YNFKEQ, per germline. The CDR3 is 17 amino acids. DNA of the CDR3: TGTGCCAGCAGCCAAAAGGGAGCGGGGGTCCCCTACAATGAGCAGTTCTTC. Amino acid sequence: CASSQKGAGVPYNEQFF.

This clonotype occurred a few times. V gene TRBV15 combines with J gene TRBJ2-5; 9 bases match TRBD2. The CDR3 consists of 15 residues. The J segment lost 4 bases and the V segment lost 1 base, leaving 4 bases of the junction unmatched. Germline CDR1 and CDR2: LNHNV and YYDKDF (reference sequence). CDR3 DNA sequence: TGTGCCACCAGCAGAGGGGATAGCGGGGGAGAGACCCAGTACTTC. Protein sequence: CATSRGDSGGETQYF. Looking up the rest from reference TRBV15 and TRBJ2-5 gives the full variable domain: DAMVIQNPRYQVTQFGKPVTLSCSQTLNHNVMYWYQQKSSQAPKLLFHYYDKDFNNEADTPDNFQSRRPNTSFCFLDIRSPGLGDTAMYLCATSRGDSGGETQYFGPGTRLLVL.

This clonotype has more than one count but fewer than ten. The rearrangement uses TRBV6-2 or TRBV6-3 and TRBJ2-7; 8 positions agree with TRBD2. The V gene's germline CDR1 is MNHEY and CDR2 SVGEGT. J was trimmed by 3 bases and V by 2 bases; bases with no gene match: 3. The length of the CDR3 is 14 residues. This CDR3 is CASSYERGGYEQYV. CDR3 nucleotide sequence: TGTGCCAGCAGTTACGAACGGGGGGGCTACGAGCAGTACGTC.

This clonotype has only a few counts. CDR3 region: CSATSGNQETQYF. In nucleotides, the CDR3 is TGCAGTGCCACTAGCGGGAACCAAGAGACCCAGTACTTC. The genes are TRBV20-1 and TRBJ2-5; 10 nucleotides match TRBD2. The junction had 1 base not matched to a gene; V was cut back by 6 bases and J by 0 bases. This CDR3 is 13 amino acids long. Germline V gene data show CDR1 as DFQATT and CDR2 as SNEGSKA (reference sequence).

The chain carries TRBV9 and TRBJ1-3; perhaps TRBD1 as D (5 bases). The ends were cut back, 8 bases at V and 2 bases at J, with 14 bases in the middle. Germline V gives CDR1 SGDLS, CDR2 YYNGEE. The CDR3 extends over 14 amino acids. CDR3 coding DNA: TGTGCCAGTAGTGTCGGGACGGCTGGAAACACCATATATTTT. It specifies CASSVGTAGNTIYF.

The chain has TRBV29-1 and TRBJ2-1; D is unclear. CDR1 and CDR2 (germline): SQVTM, ANQGSEA. The V end lost 4 bases, the J end lost 7 bases, and 14 bases lay between the germline ends. There are 13 residues in the CDR3. The CDR3 region is CSVVGHILNEQFF. The CDR3 DNA sequence: TGCAGCGTTGTGGGCCACATCCTAAATGAGCAGTTCTTC.

This clonotype has at least ten counts. This chain connects TRBV29-1 to TRBJ2-1, with D perhaps given as TRBD1 or TRBD2 (6 bases each). The CDR3 sequence is 13 residues long. V dropped 7 bases and J dropped 9 bases, with 19 bases sitting between them. Looked up from germline, CDR1 is SQVTM and CDR2 is ANQGSEA. CDR3 sequence reads: CSDTGGTGPEQFF. CDR3 in DNA: TGCAGCGATACCGGGGGAACAGGGCCTGAGCAGTTCTTC.

In its sample, this clonotype was seen a few times. CDR3 DNA sequence: TGTGCCAGCAGCTCCCGGGACAGGGAGAGGGGCCAGTACTTC. Protein product: CASSSRDRERGQYF. J is TRBJ2-5 and V is TRBV7-6; 9 bases fit TRBD1. The trim removed 4 bases at V and 10 bases at J, leaving 10 bases unmatched. Germline V CDR1 and CDR2: SGHVS, FNYEAQ. The CDR3 covers 14 residues.

The genes are TRBV7-3 and TRBJ2-2; the match to TRBD1 covers 9 bases. The CDR3 consists of 14 residues. Germline V gives CDR1 SGHTA, CDR2 FQGTGA. The V gene end was trimmed by 5 bases and the J gene end by 3 bases; junction bases not matched to a gene: 1. As DNA, the CDR3 is TGTGCCAGCAGCCGGACAGGGGACACCGGGGAGCTGTTTTTT. Its translation: CASSRTGDTGELFF.

This chain connects TRBV5-6 to TRBJ1-2, with D possibly matching TRBD1 (5 bases). This CDR3 region has 14 residues. V lost 7 bases, J lost 2 bases, and 15 bases lay in between. The germline gives CDR1 SGHDT, CDR2 YYEEEE. The CDR3 region has the DNA TGTGCCAGCTTTCGGGCAGGGAACAACTATGGCTACACCTTC. It specifies CASFRAGNNYGYTF. Drawing the rest from reference TRBV5-6 and TRBJ1-2, the complete variable domain is DAGVTQSPTHLIKTRGQQVTLRCSPKSGHDTVSWYQQALGQGPQFIFQYYEEEERQRGNFPDRFSGHQFPNYSSELNVNALLLGDSALYLCASFRAGNNYGYTFGSGTRLTVV.

The chain uses TRBV6-2 or TRBV6-3 and TRBJ2-7; 8 bases match TRBD1. The germline CDR1 and CDR2 sequences are MNHEY and SVGEGT. The CDR3 sequence is 16 residues long. J was trimmed by 4 bases and V by 7 bases; bases with no gene match: 15. CDR3 sequence: CASIDRRDRRPYEQYF. The CDR3 coding sequence is TGTGCCAGCATCGACCGCCGGGACAGGAGACCTTACGAGCAGTACTTC.

The rearrangement uses TRBV27 and TRBJ2-7, with TRBD1 matching 7 bases. The CDR3 has 14 amino acids. Germline assignment: CDR1 MNHEY and CDR2 SMNVEV (reference sequence). V was pared by 5 bases and J by 0 bases, with 4 bases of the junction left unmatched. The CDR3 DNA sequence: TGTGCCAGCAGTCCGGGACAGTCCTCCTACGAGCAGTACGTC. Its translation is CASSPGQSSYEQYV.

This clonotype turned up a few times. The CDR3 DNA is TGTGCCAGCCGATCGCCTAGCGGGGCCTACAATGAGCAGTTCTTC. As protein: CASRSPSGAYNEQFF. The chain carries TRBV12-3 or TRBV12-4 and TRBJ2-1; TRBD2 matches at 9 bases. V shed 8 bases, J shed 2 bases, and the junction held 7 bases outside the gene matches. This CDR3 is built from 15 residues.

The chain recombines TRBV5-1 with TRBJ2-7; D unclear. Germline CDR1 and CDR2: SGHRS and YFSETQ. The CDR3 extends over 15 amino acids. Deletions cut 1 base from V and 0 bases from J, with 11 bases between. The CDR3 loop reads CASSLNPSRSYEQYV. The CDR3 DNA reads as TGCGCCAGCAGCTTGAACCCCAGCCGCTCCTACGAGCAGTACGTC.